These 28 T cell receptor beta chains were sequenced from one sample in a study of cytomegalovirus exposure and HLA in healthy donors. The method was immunoSEQ multiplex PCR; TCRdb's version includes in-frame clones alone and lacks a portion of them. The repertoire has around 99,000 clones, roughly 90% of them found once; the top ten carry more than 2%. Sequencing was performed on PBMCs. These receptors were obtained from a woman between 18 and 30 years old in good health and CMV-seronegative.

This clone occurred a few times. The rearrangement joins TRBV5-6 to TRBJ1-2; 8 bases line up with TRBD1. The germline CDR1 and CDR2 sequences are SGHDT and YYEEEE. The CDR3 runs 15 residues. Trimming at V came to 2 bases and at J to 9 bases, leaving 12 bases not matched to a gene. As DNA, the CDR3 is TGTGCCAGCAGCTTAGCCGGACAGGGAAAGTGGAGCTACACCTTC. Residues: CASSLAGQGKWSYTF. Using reference TRBV5-6 and TRBJ1-2 for the parts outside the CDR3, the full variable domain is DAGVTQSPTHLIKTRGQQVTLRCSPKSGHDTVSWYQQALGQGPQFIFQYYEEEERQRGNFPDRFSGHQFPNYSSELNVNALLLGDSALYLCASSLAGQGKWSYTFGSGTRLTVV.

The genes are TRBV11-2 and TRBJ2-3; D is ambiguous. Trimming removed 1 base at V and 2 bases at J, with 13 bases between. Germline CDR1 and CDR2: SGHAT and FQNNGV. The CDR3 totals 16 residues. For the CDR3, the DNA is TGTGCCAGCAGCTTAGCCCCACTGGCGGACACAGATACGCAGTATTTT. The encoded protein is CASSLAPLADTDTQYF.

The chain has TRBV27 and TRBJ2-2; D unclear. CDR1 and CDR2 (germline): MNHEY, SMNVEV (reference sequence). With 4 bases removed from V and 2 bases from J, the gap between germline ends came to 5 bases. CDR3 length equals 13 residues. CDR3 region: CASSWANTGELFF. The CDR3 DNA sequence: TGTGCCAGCAGTTGGGCAAACACCGGGGAGCTGTTTTTT.

V gene TRBV5-4 combines with J gene TRBJ2-7, with 9 positions matching TRBD1. The V gene end was trimmed by 4 bases and the J gene end by 5 bases; junction bases not matched to a gene: 7. CDR3 size: 14 residues. Germline loops: CDR1 SGHNT, CDR2 YYREEE (reference sequence). CDR3 in DNA: TGTGCCAGCAGCAACAGGGGGCAGCCCCACGAGCAGTACTTC. It is translated as CASSNRGQPHEQYF.

This clone is a singleton in its sample. The chain employs TRBV19 and TRBJ2-3; 7 bases map to TRBD1. The CDR3 covers 17 residues. Germline assignment: CDR1 LNHDA and CDR2 SQIVND (reference sequence). V lost 3 bases, J lost 0 bases, and 9 bases stayed unmatched. The CDR3 bases are TGTGCCAGTAGTATTCGGAAACTACAGGGGAGCACAGATACGCAGTATTTT. Translation gives CASSIRKLQGSTDTQYF.

The chain is built from TRBV4-2 and TRBJ2-5; 7 bases map to TRBD1. Germline V CDR1 and CDR2: LGHNA, YNFKEQ. V lost 0 bases to trimming and J lost 5 bases; unmatched junction nucleotides: 9. This CDR3 is built from 16 residues. CDR3 residues: CASSQETQGVGETQYF. The CDR3 region has the DNA TGTGCCAGCAGCCAAGAAACGCAGGGGGTAGGGGAGACCCAGTACTTC.

The chain recombines TRBV28 with TRBJ2-4; 8 bases match TRBD1. Trimming cost V 5 bases and J 0 bases; bases outside gene matches: 9. Per the germline V gene, CDR1 is MDHEN and CDR2 is SYDVKM. CDR3 length equals 17 residues. The DNA of the CDR3 is TGTGCCAGCAGTACCGGGACAGGTCTACTAGCCAAAAACATTCAGTACTTC. Its translation is CASSTGTGLLAKNIQYF.

The chain couples TRBV27 to TRBJ1-1; maybe TRBD1 (5 bases). V gave up 5 bases and J gave up 7 bases, with 11 bases separating them. CDR3 length: 12 residues. Germline V CDR1 and CDR2: MNHEY, SMNVEV (reference sequence). The CDR3 loop is CASSTLGLEAFF. In nucleotides, the CDR3 is TGTGCCAGCAGTACCCTGGGGCTTGAAGCTTTCTTT.

V gene TRBV28 combines with J gene TRBJ2-7; tentative D call: TRBD1 (5 bases). Germline CDR1 MDHEN, CDR2 SYDVKM. V lost 6 bases and J lost 2, with 17 bases in between. The CDR3 covers 15 residues. The CDR3 sequence: CASSPMGRSTYEQYF. The CDR3, as DNA: TGTGCCAGCAGCCCCATGGGGCGATCGACCTACGAGCAGTACTTC. Complete variable domain (other parts from reference TRBV28 and TRBJ2-7): DVKVTQSSRYLVKRTGEKVFLECVQDMDHENMFWYRQDPGLGLRLIYFSYDVKMKEKGDIPEGYSVSREKKERFSLILESASTNQTSMYLCASSPMGRSTYEQYFGPGTRLTVT.

The chain links TRBV29-1 to TRBJ2-3, with D possibly being TRBD2 (6 bases). V was pared by 7 bases and J by 0 bases, with 11 bases between. Germline V gene lookup returns CDR1 SQVTM and CDR2 ANQGSEA. This CDR3 region has 13 residues. CDR3 in amino acids: CSAGEASTDTQYF. CDR3 sequence (DNA): TGCAGCGCTGGGGAGGCTAGCACAGATACGCAGTATTTT.

The chain links TRBV21-1 to TRBJ2-1; TRBD1, the table's D call, was not compared with the DNA. TRBV21-1 is assigned pseudogene status. This CDR3 contains 11 residues. CDR3 region: CASTNYNEQFF. For the CDR3, the DNA is TGTGCCAGCACAAACTACAATGAGCAGTTCTTC.

This chain joins TRBV19 and TRBJ1-5, with D perhaps TRBD1 (5 bases). V was trimmed by 7 bases and J by 2 bases, leaving 18 bases between them. CDR1 and CDR2 from the germline V gene are LNHDA and SQIVND (reference sequence). CDR3 length: 16 residues. CDR3 sequence (DNA): TGTGCCAGTACAGGGTTAAGGGAAGGAGGCAATCAGCCCCAGCATTTT. Translated: CASTGLREGGNQPQHF. Looking up the rest from reference TRBV19 and TRBJ1-5 gives the full variable domain: DGGITQSPKYLFRKEGQNVTLSCEQNLNHDAMYWYRQDPGQGLRLIYYSQIVNDFQKGDIAEGYSVSREKKESFPLTVTSAQKNPTAFYLCASTGLREGGNQPQHFGDGTRLSIL.

The chain employs TRBV15 and TRBJ2-3; 12 bases are a match to TRBD2. Per the germline V gene, CDR1 is LNHNV and CDR2 is YYDKDF (reference sequence). The CDR3 sequence is 16 residues long. After removal of 2 bases from V and 6 bases from J, the junction contained 6 bases not matched to a gene. The CDR3 spells CATSRSGLAGSDTQYF. CDR3 DNA sequence: TGTGCCACCAGCAGATCTGGACTAGCGGGATCGGATACGCAGTATTTT.

The chain employs TRBV7-9 and TRBJ1-3; no reliable D call. Trimming took off 5 bases at V and 9 bases at J, with 20 bases between the two ends. The CDR3 consists of 15 residues. The V gene's germline CDR1 is SEHNR and CDR2 FQNEAQ (reference sequence). The CDR3 sequence: CASSPVPRRRGTIYF. CDR3 sequence (DNA): TGTGCCAGCAGCCCTGTACCTCGGAGGCGGGGCACCATATATTTT.

The CDR3 loop reads CASSANRGKNTEAFF. The CDR3 DNA sequence: TGTGCCAGCAGTGCAAACAGGGGGAAGAACACTGAAGCTTTCTTT. This chain links TRBV27 with TRBJ1-1; 8 positions agree with TRBD1. This CDR3 has 15 residues. Trimming cost V 5 bases and J 1 base; bases outside gene matches: 6. Germline loops: CDR1 MNHEY, CDR2 SMNVEV (reference sequence).

The chain is built from TRBV7-3 and TRBJ2-1; 8 bases match TRBD1. Trimming took 4 bases from V and 0 from J; bases not matched to a gene: 2. Germline V gene sequence: CDR1 SGHTA, CDR2 FQGTGA. This CDR3 contains 15 residues. The CDR3 protein is CASSSTGGSYNEQFF. The CDR3 DNA is TGTGCCAGCAGCTCTACAGGGGGCTCCTACAATGAGCAGTTCTTC.

The chain recombines TRBV7-9 with TRBJ1-6; no firm D call. Between the trimmed V and J ends, which lost 8 bases and 10 bases, there was a span of 12 bases. This CDR3 is 12 amino acids long. The germline V gene has CDR1 SEHNR and CDR2 FQNEAQ (reference sequence). CDR3: CASQIDVSPLHF. Written as DNA, the CDR3 is TGTGCCAGCCAGATTGATGTATCACCCCTCCACTTT.

The chain links TRBV6-5 to TRBJ2-2, with D perhaps matching TRBD2 (5 bases). This CDR3 has 14 residues. CDR1 and CDR2 from the germline V gene are MNHEY and SVGAGI. V was pared by 5 bases and J by 5 bases, with 12 bases between. CDR3 region: CASSTEAVTGELFF. DNA for the CDR3: TGTGCCAGCAGTACGGAGGCTGTGACCGGGGAGCTGTTTTTT.

This rearrangement joins TRBV7-2 to TRBJ2-3; TRBD2 is a possible D gene (6 bases). This CDR3 contains 13 residues. Per germline, CDR1 SGHTA and CDR2 FQGNSA. Deletions cut 5 bases from V and 7 bases from J, with 13 bases between. CDR3 sequence reads: CASSPGVANTQYF. CDR3 coding DNA: TGTGCCAGCAGCCCGGGGGTAGCGAATACGCAGTATTTT.

The J gene is TRBJ2-3, the V gene TRBV11-1, with TRBD2 identical over 14 bases. The V and J ends lost 5 bases and 6 bases, in that order; junction bases with no gene match: 13. CDR1 and CDR2 from the germline V gene are SGHAT and FQDESV (reference sequence). The CDR3 is made up of 18 amino acids. CDR3 residues: CASSPGLAGASRGDTQYF. DNA of the CDR3: TGTGCCAGCAGCCCGGGACTAGCGGGAGCCTCCAGGGGGGATACGCAGTATTTT.

On this clone itself: Within the sample, other DNA sequences also encode this same CDR3. CDR3 in amino acids: CASSQYNEQFF. In DNA, the CDR3 is TGTGCCAGCAGTCAATACAATGAGCAGTTCTTC. The chain uses TRBV27 and TRBJ2-1; D not resolved. Per the germline V gene, CDR1 is MNHEY and CDR2 is SMNVEV (reference sequence). Deletions cut 5 bases from V and 4 bases from J, with 3 bases between. This CDR3 contains 11 residues.

There are a few counts of this clone. The gene calls are TRBV4-1 and TRBJ1-5; possible D gene TRBD1, 6 bases. This CDR3 contains 16 residues. The germline V and J ends were trimmed by 4 bases and 6 bases, with 19 bases remaining between them. The germline V gene encodes CDR1 MGHRA and CDR2 YSYEKL. In DNA form, the CDR3 reads TGCGCCAGCAGCCCCACAAGGGTCAGGGGAGTTCAGCCCCAGCATTTT. Its protein is CASSPTRVRGVQPQHF.

The J gene is TRBJ2-1, the V gene TRBV27, with 14 bases that match TRBD2. Germline CDR1 is MNHEY and CDR2 is SMNVEV (reference sequence). V was clipped by 6 bases and J by 6 bases; unmatched bases: 4. The CDR3 loop spans 15 amino acids. The CDR3 nucleotides read TGTGCCAGCAGCCCCGGGACTAGCGGGAGCAATGAGCAGTTCTTC. It encodes CASSPGTSGSNEQFF.

The chain has TRBV28 and TRBJ2-5; possibly TRBD1 for D (6 bases). This CDR3 region has 14 residues. CDR1 MDHEN and CDR2 SYDVKM come from the germline V gene. The germline V and J ends were trimmed by 3 bases and 4 bases, with 12 bases remaining between them. The CDR3 loop is CASSFGGRVETQYF. Written as DNA, the CDR3 is TGTGCCAGCAGTTTTGGGGGCAGGGTAGAGACCCAGTACTTC.

This clone was counted once. The gene calls are TRBV27 and TRBJ2-3; TRBD2 might be the D (5 bases). Germline-derived CDR1 and CDR2 are MNHEY and SMNVEV (reference sequence). There are 14 residues in the CDR3. Trimming shortened V by 4 bases and J by 0 bases, and 8 bases separated the two germline ends. This CDR3 reads CASSWTLSTDTQYF. For the CDR3, the DNA is TGTGCCAGCAGTTGGACTTTGAGCACAGATACGCAGTATTTT.

This clone was detected once. This chain links TRBV30 with TRBJ1-5; D is uncertain. This CDR3 contains 17 residues. CDR1 is GTSNPN, CDR2 SVGIG, per germline (reference sequence). Trimming shortened V by 5 bases and J by 0 bases, and 20 bases separated the two germline ends. The CDR3 DNA follows: TGTGCCTGGTGGCAACCCTTCCAGGATTATAGCAATCAGCCCCAGCATTTT. Translation: CAWWQPFQDYSNQPQHF.

Judged by abundance, this clone is medium-sized. The same CDR3 is also encoded by other DNA sequences in this sample. The chain couples TRBV2 to TRBJ2-3; D is possibly TRBD2 (5 bases). The germline CDR1 and CDR2 sequences are SNHLY and FYNNEI. This CDR3 region has 12 residues. V lost 8 bases, J lost 3 bases, and 9 bases lay in between. Here the CDR3 DNA reads TGTGCCAGCTCCCGAGGGACAGATACGCAGTATTTT. This gives the protein CASSRGTDTQYF.

The chain joins TRBV7-7 to TRBJ2-5, with D perhaps TRBD2 (6 bases). The CDR3 extends over 15 amino acids. Germline V CDR1 and CDR2: SSHAT, FNYEAQ (reference sequence). Trimming removed 4 bases at V and 5 bases at J, with 17 bases between. CDR3 nucleotide sequence: TGTGCCAGCAGCTCCCGGGACTCCCTGGGGGAGACCCAGTACTTC. Protein product: CASSSRDSLGETQYF.